Following are 9 T cell receptor beta chains from one sample sequenced in a study of OX40 agonist ivuxolimab in advanced cancers. Only in-frame clones appear in the TCRdb table, and some are missing; sequencing was by immunoSEQ multiplex PCR. Here the sample spans tens of thousands of clones, about 89% being singletons. Specimen: CD4+ or CD8+ T cells sorted from blood, collected in a trial of the OX40 agonist ivuxolimab. These receptors originate from an adult with an advanced solid tumor such as melanoma, head and neck, liver or kidney cancer.

The rearrangement links TRBV5-4 to TRBJ2-4; no clear D gene. Germline V gene sequence: CDR1 SGHNT, CDR2 YYREEE (reference sequence). V lost 2 bases and J lost 6, with 6 bases in between. The CDR3 runs 12 residues. CDR3 nucleotide sequence: TGTGCCAGCAGCTTCGGCGGAAACATTCAGTACTTC. This sequence encodes CASSFGGNIQYF. The whole variable domain, remainder taken from reference TRBV5-4 and TRBJ2-4, is ETGVTQSPTHLIKTRGQQVTLRCSSQSGHNTVSWYQQALGQGPQFIFQYYREEENGRGNFPPRFSGLQFPNYSSELNVNALELDDSALYLCASSFGGNIQYFGAGTRLSVL.

The chain joins TRBV4-3 to TRBJ2-1, with D tentatively TRBD2 (6 bases). Germline V lookup: CDR1 LGHNA, CDR2 YSLEER. Trimming stripped 3 bases from V and 7 bases from J, with 13 bases between. This CDR3 is built from 14 residues. CDR3 residues: CASSQVLGGNEQFF. The CDR3 DNA reads as TGCGCCAGCAGCCAGGTGCTCGGGGGAAATGAGCAGTTCTTC.

The CDR3 nucleotides read TGCAGCGTTGAACACAGAGCGGGGCGACTGTACAATGAGCAGTTCTTC. Protein sequence: CSVEHRAGRLYNEQFF. The V call is TRBV29-1, the J call TRBJ2-1, with 7 bases matching TRBD2. The trim removed 2 bases at V and 4 bases at J, leaving 11 bases unmatched. Germline CDR1 SQVTM, CDR2 ANQGSEA. The CDR3 has 16 amino acids.

The genes are TRBV6-5 and TRBJ2-7, with D possibly TRBD2 on 6 matching bases. V was cut by 0 bases and J by 2 bases, with 14 bases left in between. The germline CDR1 and CDR2 sequences are MNHEY and SVGAGI. This CDR3 has 16 residues. CDR3 protein: CASSYSEGIGAYEQYF. CDR3 coding DNA: TGTGCCAGCAGTTACTCGGAGGGGATCGGGGCCTACGAGCAGTACTTC.

The chain is built from TRBV7-2 and TRBJ2-7, with D tentatively TRBD1 (5 bases). CDR3 length: 13 amino acids. V dropped 6 bases and J dropped 3 bases, with 12 bases sitting between them. Germline CDR1 and CDR2: SGHTA and FQGNSA. For the CDR3, the DNA is TGTGCCAGCAGGCCTGACAGTTTCTACGAGCAGTACTTC. Its protein is CASRPDSFYEQYF.

The J gene is TRBJ2-2, the V gene TRBV27, with D tentatively TRBD2 (5 bases). The V gene lost 3 bases and the J gene lost 3 bases, with 8 bases spanning the gap. Germline CDR1 MNHEY, CDR2 SMNVEV (reference sequence). This CDR3 contains 14 residues. In DNA, the CDR3 is TGTGCCAGCAGTTTCCTCGGGGACACCGGGGAGCTGTTTTTT. Translated: CASSFLGDTGELFF.

For the CDR3, the DNA is TGTGCCAGCAGTTTTCACAGAAACTATGGCTACACCTTC. Encoded protein: CASSFHRNYGYTF. This chain joins TRBV28 and TRBJ1-2; no firm D call. The CDR3 has 13 amino acids. V was pared by 3 bases and J by 2 bases, with 7 bases between. The germline V gene encodes CDR1 MDHEN and CDR2 SYDVKM.

This clone was seen a handful of times. The CDR3 region has the DNA TGCGCCAGCAGCTTGGAGAAGGGGAACACCGGGGAGCTGTTTTTT. Residues: CASSLEKGNTGELFF. The V and J genes are TRBV5-1 and TRBJ2-2; D not resolved. Trimming took 0 bases from V and 1 from J, leaving 7 bases between them. The germline CDR1 and CDR2 sequences are SGHRS and YFSETQ. The CDR3 runs to 15 residues.

The gene calls are TRBV11-2 and TRBJ1-6; D is ambiguous. The germline V and J ends were trimmed by 7 bases and 0 bases, with 16 bases remaining between them. The CDR3 is made up of 17 amino acids. Germline-derived CDR1 and CDR2 are SGHAT and FQNNGV. As DNA, the CDR3 is TGTGCCAGCACCAAAGGGTCCGCGAGCTCCTATAATTCACCCCTCCACTTT. Amino acids: CASTKGSASSYNSPLHF.